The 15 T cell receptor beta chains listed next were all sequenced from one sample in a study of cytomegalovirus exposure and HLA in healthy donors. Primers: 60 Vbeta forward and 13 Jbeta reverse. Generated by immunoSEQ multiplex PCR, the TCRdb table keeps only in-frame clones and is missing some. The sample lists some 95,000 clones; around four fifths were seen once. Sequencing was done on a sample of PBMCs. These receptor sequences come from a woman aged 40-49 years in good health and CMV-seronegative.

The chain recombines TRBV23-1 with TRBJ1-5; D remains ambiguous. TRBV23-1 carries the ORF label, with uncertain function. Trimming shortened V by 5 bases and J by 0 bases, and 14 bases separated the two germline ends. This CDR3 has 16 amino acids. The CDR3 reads CASSSREGCSNQPQHF. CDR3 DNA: TGCGCCAGCAGTTCCCGAGAGGGCTGTAGCAATCAGCCCCAGCATTTT.

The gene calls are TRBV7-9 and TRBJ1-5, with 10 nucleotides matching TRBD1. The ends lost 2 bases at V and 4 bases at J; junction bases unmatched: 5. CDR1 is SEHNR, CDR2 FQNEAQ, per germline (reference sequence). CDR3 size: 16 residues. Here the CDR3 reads CASSLWTGGINQPQHF. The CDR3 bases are TGTGCCAGCAGCTTATGGACAGGGGGGATAAATCAGCCCCAGCATTTT.

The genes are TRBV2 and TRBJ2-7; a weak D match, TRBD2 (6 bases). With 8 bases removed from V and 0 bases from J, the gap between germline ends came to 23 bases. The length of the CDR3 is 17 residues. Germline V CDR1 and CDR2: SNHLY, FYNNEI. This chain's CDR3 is CASFLTPGSGSSYEQYF. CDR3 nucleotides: TGTGCCAGCTTTTTGACCCCCGGCAGCGGGTCCTCCTACGAGCAGTACTTC. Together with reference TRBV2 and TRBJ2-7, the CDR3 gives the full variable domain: EPEVTQTPSHQVTQMGQEVILRCVPISNHLYFYWYRQILGQKVEFLVSFYNNEISEKSEIFDDQFSVERPDGSNFTLKIRSTKLEDSAMYFCASFLTPGSGSSYEQYFGPGTRLTVT.

CDR3 region: CASSPWARDLHTGELFF. The CDR3 DNA is TGTGCCAGCAGCCCCTGGGCTCGGGATCTACACACCGGGGAGCTGTTTTTT. The V call is TRBV2, the J call TRBJ2-2; possibly TRBD2 for D (5 bases). There are 17 residues in the CDR3. CDR1 SNHLY and CDR2 FYNNEI come from the germline V gene. V lost 6 bases and J 3 bases, leaving 20 bases between the germline ends. The full variable domain, completed using reference TRBV2 and TRBJ2-2, is EPEVTQTPSHQVTQMGQEVILRCVPISNHLYFYWYRQILGQKVEFLVSFYNNEISEKSEIFDDQFSVERPDGSNFTLKIRSTKLEDSAMYFCASSPWARDLHTGELFFGEGSRLTVL.

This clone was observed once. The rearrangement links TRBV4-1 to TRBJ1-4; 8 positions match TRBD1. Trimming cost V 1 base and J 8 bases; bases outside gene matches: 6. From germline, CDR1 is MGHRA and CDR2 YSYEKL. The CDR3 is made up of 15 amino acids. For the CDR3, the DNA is TGCGCCAGCAGCCAAGGCGGACAGGGCCGGGAAAAACTGTTTTTT. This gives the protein CASSQGGQGREKLFF.

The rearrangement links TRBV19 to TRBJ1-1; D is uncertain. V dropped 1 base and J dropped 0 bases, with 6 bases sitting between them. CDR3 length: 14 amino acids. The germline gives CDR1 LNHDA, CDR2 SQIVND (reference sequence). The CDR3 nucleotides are TGTGCCAGTAGTATAGTAGAAATGAACACTGAAGCTTTCTTT. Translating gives CASSIVEMNTEAFF.

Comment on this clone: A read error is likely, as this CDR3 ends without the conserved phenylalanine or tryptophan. CDR3 DNA: TGTGCCAGCAGCCCCGTCGGGGGAGGGAACACTGAAGCTTTCGTT. Translation gives CASSPVGGGNTEAFV. This sequence joins TRBV5-4 and TRBJ1-1; possibly TRBD1 for D (5 bases). The CDR3 is 15 amino acids. Per the germline V gene, CDR1 is SGHNT and CDR2 is YYREEE (reference sequence). V lost 4 bases, J lost 1 base, and 14 bases lay in between.

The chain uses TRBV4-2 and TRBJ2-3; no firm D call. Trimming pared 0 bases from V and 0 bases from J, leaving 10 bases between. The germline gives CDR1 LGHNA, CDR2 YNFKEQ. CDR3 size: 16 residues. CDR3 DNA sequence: TGTGCCAGCAGCCAAGAACGAGACTTGAGCACAGATACGCAGTATTTT. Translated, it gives CASSQERDLSTDTQYF.

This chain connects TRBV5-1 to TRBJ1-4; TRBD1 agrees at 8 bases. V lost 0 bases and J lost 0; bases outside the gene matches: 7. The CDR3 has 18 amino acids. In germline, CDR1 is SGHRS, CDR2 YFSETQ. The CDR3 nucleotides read TGCGCCAGCAGCTTGGGCAGGGGGCCGAGTGCAACTAATGAAAAACTGTTTTTT. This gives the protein CASSLGRGPSATNEKLFF.

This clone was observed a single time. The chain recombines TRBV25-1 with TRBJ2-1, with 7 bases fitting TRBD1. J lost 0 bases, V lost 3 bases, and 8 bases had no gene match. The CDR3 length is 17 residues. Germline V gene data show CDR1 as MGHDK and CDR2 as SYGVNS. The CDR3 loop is CASSDPHRGSSYNEQFF. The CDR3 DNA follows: TGTGCCAGCAGTGACCCCCACAGGGGAAGCTCCTACAATGAGCAGTTCTTC. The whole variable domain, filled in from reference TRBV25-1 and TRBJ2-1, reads EADIYQTPRYLVIGTGKKITLECSQTMGHDKMYWYQQDPGMELHLIHYSYGVNSTEKGDLSSESTVSRIRTEHFPLTLESARPSHTSQYLCASSDPHRGSSYNEQFFGPGTRLTVL.

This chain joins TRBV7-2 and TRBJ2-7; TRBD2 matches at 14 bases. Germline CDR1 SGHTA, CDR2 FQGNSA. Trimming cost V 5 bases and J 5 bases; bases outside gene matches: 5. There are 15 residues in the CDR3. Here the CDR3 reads CASSTGLAGANEQYF. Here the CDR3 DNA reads TGTGCCAGCAGCACGGGACTAGCGGGGGCTAACGAGCAGTACTTC.

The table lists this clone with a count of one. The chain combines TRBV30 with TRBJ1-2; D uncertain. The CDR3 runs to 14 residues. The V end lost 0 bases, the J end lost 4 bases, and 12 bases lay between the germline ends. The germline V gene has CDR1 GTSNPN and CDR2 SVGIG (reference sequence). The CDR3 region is CAWSVAEAAYGYTF. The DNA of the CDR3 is TGTGCCTGGAGTGTAGCGGAGGCGGCCTATGGCTACACCTTC.

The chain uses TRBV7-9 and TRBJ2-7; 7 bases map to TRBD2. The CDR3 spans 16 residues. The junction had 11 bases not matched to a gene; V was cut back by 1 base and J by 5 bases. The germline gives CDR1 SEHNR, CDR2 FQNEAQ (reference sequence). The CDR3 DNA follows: TGTGCCAGCAGCTTAGGGTCTGGGGCGGGGGTCAACGAGCAGTACTTC. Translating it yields CASSLGSGAGVNEQYF.

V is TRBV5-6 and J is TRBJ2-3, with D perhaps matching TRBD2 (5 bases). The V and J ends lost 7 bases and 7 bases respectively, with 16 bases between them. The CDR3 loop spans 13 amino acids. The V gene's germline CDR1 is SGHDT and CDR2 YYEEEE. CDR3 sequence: CASRLPSTNTQYF. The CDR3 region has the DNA TGTGCCAGCCGCCTCCCTAGCACCAATACGCAGTATTTT.

The CDR3 DNA follows: TGTGCCAGCAGTGATGCCCTCGGGATTCTCTATGGCTACACCTTC. As protein: CASSDALGILYGYTF. The chain links TRBV25-1 to TRBJ1-2, with no clear D. The germline V gene has CDR1 MGHDK and CDR2 SYGVNS. Trimming took off 3 bases at V and 4 bases at J, with 15 bases between the two ends. This CDR3 has 15 amino acids.